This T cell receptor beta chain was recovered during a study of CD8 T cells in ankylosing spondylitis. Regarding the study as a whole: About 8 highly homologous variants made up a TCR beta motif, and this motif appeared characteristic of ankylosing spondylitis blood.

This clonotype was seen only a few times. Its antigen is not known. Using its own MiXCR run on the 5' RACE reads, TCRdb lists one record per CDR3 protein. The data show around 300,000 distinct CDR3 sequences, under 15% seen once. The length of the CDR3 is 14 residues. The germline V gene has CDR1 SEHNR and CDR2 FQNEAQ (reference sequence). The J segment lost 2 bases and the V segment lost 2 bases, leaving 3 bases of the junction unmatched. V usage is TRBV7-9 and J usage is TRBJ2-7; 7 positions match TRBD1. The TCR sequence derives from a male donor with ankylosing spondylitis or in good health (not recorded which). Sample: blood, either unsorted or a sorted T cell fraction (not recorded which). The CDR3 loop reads CASSLRDRAYEQYF. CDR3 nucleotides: TGTGCCAGCAGCTTACGGGACAGAGCCTACGAGCAGTACTTC. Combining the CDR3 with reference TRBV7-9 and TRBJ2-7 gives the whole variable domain DTGVSQNPRHKITKRGQNVTFRCDPISEHNRLYWYRQTLGQGPEFLTYFQNEAQLEKSRLLSDRFSAERPKGSFSTLEIQRTEQGDSAMYLCASSLRDRAYEQYFGPGTRLTVT.